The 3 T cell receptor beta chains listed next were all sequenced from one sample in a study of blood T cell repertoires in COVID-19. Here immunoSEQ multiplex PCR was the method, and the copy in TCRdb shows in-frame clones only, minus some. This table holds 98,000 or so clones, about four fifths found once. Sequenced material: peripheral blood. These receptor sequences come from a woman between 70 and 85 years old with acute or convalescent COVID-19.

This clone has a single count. CDR3 loop: CASSWAGDGGVQPQHF. CDR3 bases: TGTGCCAGCAGCTGGGCGGGAGATGGTGGGGTACAGCCCCAGCATTTT. The chain links TRBV5-6 to TRBJ1-5; D is unclear. Looked up from germline, CDR1 is SGHDT and CDR2 is YYEEEE. The CDR3 runs to 16 residues. Trimming left V 3 bases short and J 7 bases short, with 20 bases between.

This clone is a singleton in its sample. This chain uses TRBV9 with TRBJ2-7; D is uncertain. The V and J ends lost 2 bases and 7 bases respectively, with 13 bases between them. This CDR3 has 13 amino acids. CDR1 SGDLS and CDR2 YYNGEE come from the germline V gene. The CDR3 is CASSVRPTGEQYF. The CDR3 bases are TGTGCCAGCAGCGTCAGACCCACCGGGGAGCAGTACTTC.

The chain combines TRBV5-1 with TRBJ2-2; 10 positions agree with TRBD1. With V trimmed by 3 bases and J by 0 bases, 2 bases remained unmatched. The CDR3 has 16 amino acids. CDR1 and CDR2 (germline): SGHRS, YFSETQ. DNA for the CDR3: TGCGCCAGCAGCTCGACAGGGGGCGCGAACACCGGGGAGCTGTTTTTT. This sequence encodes CASSSTGGANTGELFF.